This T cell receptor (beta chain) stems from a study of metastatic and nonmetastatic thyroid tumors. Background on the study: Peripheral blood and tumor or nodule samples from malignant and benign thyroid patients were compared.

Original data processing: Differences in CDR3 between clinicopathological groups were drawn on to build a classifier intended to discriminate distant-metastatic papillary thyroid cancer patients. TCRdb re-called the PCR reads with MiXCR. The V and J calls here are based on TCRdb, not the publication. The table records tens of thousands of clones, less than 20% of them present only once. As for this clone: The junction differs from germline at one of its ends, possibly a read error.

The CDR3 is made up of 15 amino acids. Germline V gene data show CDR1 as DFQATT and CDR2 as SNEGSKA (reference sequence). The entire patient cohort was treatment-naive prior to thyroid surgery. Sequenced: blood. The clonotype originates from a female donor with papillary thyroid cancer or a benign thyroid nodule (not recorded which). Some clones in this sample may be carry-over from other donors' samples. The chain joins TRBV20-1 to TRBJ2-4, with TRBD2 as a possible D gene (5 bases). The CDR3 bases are TGCAGTGCTAGAGATCCCCTGCGGGCCCAAAACGTTCAGTACTTC. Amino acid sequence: CSARDPLRAQNVQYF.